This T cell receptor beta chain was captured in a study of T cells after yellow fever vaccination. Study-wide findings and caveats: At around 95% for CD4 and about 91% for CD8, most primary-vaccination clones showed up again after the booster. Contaminants from the bulk population, in the form of abundant clonotypes, could be found in FACS-sorted repertoires.

This clonotype has at least ten counts. TCRdb ran MiXCR on the 5' RACE reads and lists one entry per CDR3 protein. The profile shows about 13,000 distinct CDR3 sequences, approximately 4.9% of them singletons. The origin of this receptor is a man younger than 40 who received the YFV17D yellow fever vaccine. The source was PBMCs, either bulk or a sorted T-cell subset (CD4+, CD8+, memory, or dextramer-sorted; not recorded which), collected 45 days after the yellow fever booster vaccination.

CDR3 protein: CSMYDGDTGSKNIQYF. CDR3 nucleotides: TGCAGTATGTATGACGGTGATACCGGCTCCAAAAACATTCAGTACTTC. The chain combines TRBV20-1 with TRBJ2-4; D ambiguous. The V and J ends lost 8 bases and 2 bases respectively, with 22 bases between them. Germline V gives CDR1 DFQATT, CDR2 SNEGSKA (reference sequence). The CDR3 sequence is 16 residues long.